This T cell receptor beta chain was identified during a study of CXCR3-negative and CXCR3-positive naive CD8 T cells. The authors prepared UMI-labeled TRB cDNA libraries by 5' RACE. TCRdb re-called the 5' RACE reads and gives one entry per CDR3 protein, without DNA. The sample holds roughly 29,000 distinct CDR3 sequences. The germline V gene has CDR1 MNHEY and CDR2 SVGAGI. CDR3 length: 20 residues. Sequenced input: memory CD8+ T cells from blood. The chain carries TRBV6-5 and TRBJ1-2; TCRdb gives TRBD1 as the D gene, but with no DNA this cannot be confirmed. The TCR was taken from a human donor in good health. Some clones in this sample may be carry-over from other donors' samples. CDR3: CASSNDRGFLLHPPMGGYTF.